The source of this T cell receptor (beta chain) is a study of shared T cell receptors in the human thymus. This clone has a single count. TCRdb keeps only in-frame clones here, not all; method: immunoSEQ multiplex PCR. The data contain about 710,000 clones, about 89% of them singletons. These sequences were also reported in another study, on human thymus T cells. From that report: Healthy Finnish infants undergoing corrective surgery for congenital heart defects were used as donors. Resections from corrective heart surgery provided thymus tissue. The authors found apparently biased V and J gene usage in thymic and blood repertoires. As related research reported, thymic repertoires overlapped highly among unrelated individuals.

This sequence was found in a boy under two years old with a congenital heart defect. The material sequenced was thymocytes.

CDR3 region: CASSLGQGALLHF. For the CDR3, the DNA is TGTGCCAGCAGCTTAGGTCAGGGTGCACTCCTCCACTTT. The V call is TRBV7-9, the J call TRBJ1-6, with D possibly TRBD1 on 5 matching bases. Germline V CDR1 and CDR2: SEHNR, FQNEAQ (reference sequence). The CDR3 is 13 amino acids. V lost 1 base and J lost 15, with 13 bases in between.